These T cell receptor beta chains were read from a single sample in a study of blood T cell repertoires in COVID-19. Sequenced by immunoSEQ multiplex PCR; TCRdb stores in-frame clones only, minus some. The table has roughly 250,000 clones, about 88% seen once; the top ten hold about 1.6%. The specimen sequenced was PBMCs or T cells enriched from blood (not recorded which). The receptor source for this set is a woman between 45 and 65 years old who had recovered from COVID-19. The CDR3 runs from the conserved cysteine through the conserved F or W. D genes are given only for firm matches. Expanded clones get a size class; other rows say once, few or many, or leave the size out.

CDR3aa: CASSETSPYTDTQYF
CDR3nt: TGTGCCAGCAGTGAGACTAGCCCCTACACAGATACGCAGTATTTT
abundance: NA
v_gene: TRBV2
d_gene: TRBD2
j_gene: TRBJ2-3

CDR3aa: CSATSFFGSFF
CDR3nt: TGCAGTGCTACTAGCTTTTTCGGATCGTTCTTC
abundance: NA
v_gene: TRBV20-1
d_gene: NA
j_gene: TRBJ2-1

CDR3aa: CASSLTLAGGYNEQFF
CDR3nt: TGCGCCAGCAGCCTAACCCTAGCGGGAGGATACAATGAGCAGTTCTTC
abundance: NA
v_gene: TRBV5-1
d_gene: TRBD2
j_gene: TRBJ2-1

CDR3aa: CASSRGGSNGNEQFF
CDR3nt: TGTGCCAGCAGCAGGGGAGGGAGTAACGGGAATGAGCAGTTCTTC
abundance: NA
v_gene: TRBV9
d_gene: TRBD2
j_gene: TRBJ2-1

CDR3aa: CASSRGRDEQYF
CDR3nt: TGTGCCAGCAGCAGGGGTAGGGACGAGCAGTACTTC
abundance: once
v_gene: TRBV7-6
d_gene: NA
j_gene: TRBJ2-7

CDR3aa: CASSMDRVGVYGYTF
CDR3nt: TGTGCCAGTAGTATGGACAGGGTAGGGGTCTATGGCTACACCTTC
abundance: NA
v_gene: TRBV19
d_gene: TRBD1
j_gene: TRBJ1-2

CDR3aa: CASTLRGTVYEQYF
CDR3nt: TGTGCCAGCACCCTTAGGGGGACAGTGTACGAGCAGTACTTC
abundance: NA
v_gene: TRBV28
d_gene: TRBD1
j_gene: TRBJ2-7

CDR3aa: CASSPPGLANTGELFF
CDR3nt: TGCGCCAGCAGCCCCCCGGGACTAGCGAACACCGGGGAGCTGTTTTTT
abundance: NA
v_gene: TRBV5-1
d_gene: TRBD2
j_gene: TRBJ2-2

CDR3aa: CASSKSGRTDTQYF
CDR3nt: TGTGCCAGCAGCAAAAGCGGGAGGACAGATACGCAGTATTTT
abundance: NA
v_gene: TRBV5-6
d_gene: TRBD2
j_gene: TRBJ2-3

CDR3aa: CSVGGGRYYEQYF
CDR3nt: TGCAGCGTCGGGGGAGGGAGATACTACGAGCAGTACTTC
abundance: NA
v_gene: TRBV29-1
d_gene: TRBD2
j_gene: TRBJ2-7

CDR3aa: CAISENLGGDEKLFF
CDR3nt: TGTGCCATCAGTGAGAACTTAGGGGGGGATGAAAAACTGTTTTTT
abundance: NA
v_gene: TRBV10-3
d_gene: NA
j_gene: TRBJ1-4

CDR3aa: CASSLASLAGGVAGNEQFF
CDR3nt: TGTGCCAGCAGCTTAGCGAGTCTAGCGGGAGGAGTGGCAGGCAATGAGCAGTTCTTC
abundance: NA
v_gene: TRBV7-9
d_gene: TRBD2
j_gene: TRBJ2-1

CDR3aa: CASSQVSGQGEKLFF
CDR3nt: TGTGCCAGCAGCCAAGTATCCGGACAGGGAGAAAAACTGTTTTTT
abundance: NA
v_gene: TRBV4-2
d_gene: TRBD1
j_gene: TRBJ1-4

CDR3aa: CASSLRTTTNTGELFF
CDR3nt: TGTGCCAGCAGCCTTCGTACGACTACGAACACCGGGGAGCTGTTTTTT
abundance: NA
v_gene: TRBV7-3
d_gene: NA
j_gene: TRBJ2-2

CDR3aa: CASSPNVLRTSGSSETQYF
CDR3nt: TGCGCCAGCAGCCCCAACGTTCTGAGGACTAGCGGGAGTAGCGAGACCCAGTACTTC
abundance: NA
v_gene: TRBV5-1
d_gene: TRBD2
j_gene: TRBJ2-5

CDR3aa: CASSSGHLAGSPYEQYF
CDR3nt: TGTGCCAGCAGTTCTGGCCATCTGGCGGGATCGCCCTACGAGCAGTACTTC
abundance: NA
v_gene: TRBV28
d_gene: NA
j_gene: TRBJ2-7

CDR3aa: CASYQRITDTQYF
CDR3nt: TGTGCCAGCTACCAGCGAATCACAGATACGCAGTATTTT
abundance: NA
v_gene: TRBV2
d_gene: NA
j_gene: TRBJ2-3

CDR3aa: CASRRSGLAAQDNEQFF
CDR3nt: TGTGCCAGCAGGAGATCGGGACTAGCGGCCCAAGACAATGAGCAGTTCTTC
abundance: NA
v_gene: TRBV7-9
d_gene: TRBD2
j_gene: TRBJ2-1

CDR3aa: CASRPAPGANQPQHF
CDR3nt: TGTGCCAGCAGACCAGCTCCAGGGGCGAATCAGCCCCAGCATTTT
abundance: NA
v_gene: TRBV5-5
d_gene: NA
j_gene: TRBJ1-5

CDR3aa: CASSGRETGNEKLFF
CDR3nt: TGTGCCAGCAGTGGCCGGGAAACCGGCAATGAAAAACTGTTTTTT
abundance: few
v_gene: TRBV2
d_gene: NA
j_gene: TRBJ1-4

CDR3aa: CASGTSGQETQYF
CDR3nt: TGTGCCAGCGGGACTAGCGGGCAGGAGACCCAGTACTTC
abundance: NA
v_gene: TRBV12-3/TRBV12-4
d_gene: TRBD2
j_gene: TRBJ2-5

CDR3aa: CATSPRYTGELFF
CDR3nt: TGTGCCACCAGCCCCCGGTACACCGGGGAGCTGTTTTTT
abundance: NA
v_gene: TRBV15
d_gene: NA
j_gene: TRBJ2-2

CDR3aa: CASGPPGLAGTEQFF
CDR3nt: TGTGCTAGTGGCCCACCGGGACTAGCGGGAACTGAGCAGTTCTTC
abundance: NA
v_gene: TRBV12-5
d_gene: TRBD2
j_gene: TRBJ2-1

CDR3aa: CASSVDSGTPNEKLFF
CDR3nt: TGTGCCAGCAGCGTAGACAGCGGGACGCCCAATGAAAAACTGTTTTTT
abundance: NA
v_gene: TRBV9
d_gene: NA
j_gene: TRBJ1-4

CDR3aa: CASSILFGGRAPIIQYF
CDR3nt: TGTGCCAGTAGTATTCTGTTCGGCGGGAGGGCCCCTATCATTCAGTACTTC
abundance: NA
v_gene: TRBV19
d_gene: TRBD2
j_gene: TRBJ2-4

CDR3aa: CASSLAKRGGSYGYTF
CDR3nt: TGTGCCAGCAGTTTAGCGAAGCGGGGGGGGTCTTATGGCTACACCTTC
abundance: NA
v_gene: TRBV28
d_gene: NA
j_gene: TRBJ1-2

CDR3aa: CAISEMRESDTQYF
CDR3nt: TGTGCCATCAGTGAGATGCGGGAGTCAGATACGCAGTATTTT
abundance: NA
v_gene: TRBV10-3
d_gene: TRBD2
j_gene: TRBJ2-3

CDR3aa: CASSGSLLREQYF
CDR3nt: TGTGCCAGCAGTGGGAGTCTTTTGCGCGAGCAGTACTTC
abundance: NA
v_gene: TRBV28
d_gene: NA
j_gene: TRBJ2-7

CDR3aa: CSVVKGDGEKLFF
CDR3nt: TGCAGCGTTGTAAAGGGAGACGGTGAAAAACTGTTTTTT
abundance: NA
v_gene: TRBV29-1
d_gene: NA
j_gene: TRBJ1-4

CDR3aa: CASSKQGSGELFF
CDR3nt: TGTGCCAGTAGTAAACAGGGTTCTGGGGAGCTGTTTTTT
abundance: NA
v_gene: TRBV19
d_gene: NA
j_gene: TRBJ2-2

CDR3aa: CASSFATSSYEQYF
CDR3nt: TGCGCCAGCAGCTTTGCGACTAGCTCCTACGAGCAGTACTTC
abundance: NA
v_gene: TRBV5-1
d_gene: NA
j_gene: TRBJ2-7

CDR3aa: CSASTSGNENQPQHF
CDR3nt: TGCAGTGCTAGTACCTCCGGGAACGAAAATCAGCCCCAGCATTTT
abundance: NA
v_gene: TRBV20-1
d_gene: NA
j_gene: TRBJ1-5

CDR3aa: CASSVFPQEGRETQYF
CDR3nt: TGTGCCAGCAGCGTATTCCCCCAGGAGGGTCGGGAGACCCAGTACTTC
abundance: NA
v_gene: TRBV9
d_gene: NA
j_gene: TRBJ2-5

CDR3aa: CASSQVPARYNEQFF
CDR3nt: TGCGCCAGCAGCCAAGTTCCAGCTAGATACAATGAGCAGTTCTTC
abundance: NA
v_gene: TRBV4-3
d_gene: NA
j_gene: TRBJ2-1

CDR3aa: CATRGAGNTIYF
CDR3nt: TGCGCCACCAGGGGAGCGGGAAACACCATATATTTT
abundance: NA
v_gene: TRBV5-1
d_gene: NA
j_gene: TRBJ1-3

CDR3aa: CASEGLESEQYF
CDR3nt: TGCGCCAGCGAGGGACTAGAAAGCGAGCAGTACTTC
abundance: NA
v_gene: TRBV10-2
d_gene: TRBD2
j_gene: TRBJ2-7

CDR3aa: CASSGGGRYEQFF
CDR3nt: TGTGCCAGCAGCGGAGGCGGGAGGTATGAGCAGTTCTTC
abundance: NA
v_gene: TRBV5-5
d_gene: TRBD2
j_gene: TRBJ2-1

CDR3aa: CASSPMRGPGGRSAYGNQPQHF
CDR3nt: TGTGCCAGCAGTCCGATGAGAGGCCCCGGGGGGCGTTCGGCATACGGAAATCAGCCCCAGCATTTT
abundance: NA
v_gene: TRBV2
d_gene: NA
j_gene: TRBJ1-5

CDR3aa: CSAERGGQETQYF
CDR3nt: TGCAGCGCTGAAAGGGGGGGCCAAGAGACCCAGTACTTC
abundance: NA
v_gene: TRBV29-1
d_gene: NA
j_gene: TRBJ2-5

CDR3aa: CATQGSNQETQYF
CDR3nt: TGTGCCACCCAGGGTTCAAACCAAGAGACCCAGTACTTC
abundance: NA
v_gene: TRBV24-1
d_gene: NA
j_gene: TRBJ2-5

CDR3aa: CASSLGAGAGNTIYF
CDR3nt: TGCGCCAGCAGCTTGGGCGCAGGGGCTGGAAACACCATATATTTT
abundance: NA
v_gene: TRBV5-1
d_gene: NA
j_gene: TRBJ1-3

CDR3aa: CASSKIPTDDSNQPQHF
CDR3nt: TGCGCCAGCAGCAAAATCCCGACAGACGATAGCAATCAGCCCCAGCATTTT
abundance: NA
v_gene: TRBV5-1
d_gene: NA
j_gene: TRBJ1-5

CDR3aa: CASSPGLAGRDGFF
CDR3nt: TGTGCCAGCAGCCCGGGACTAGCGGGCCGAGACGGGTTCTTC
abundance: NA
v_gene: TRBV7-8
d_gene: TRBD2
j_gene: TRBJ2-1

CDR3aa: CASRPSGTHNEQFF
CDR3nt: TGTGCCAGCAGACCGAGCGGGACCCACAATGAGCAGTTCTTC
abundance: few
v_gene: TRBV9
d_gene: TRBD2
j_gene: TRBJ2-1

CDR3aa: CATSRGLAGVTITDTQYF
CDR3nt: TGTGCCACCAGCAGAGGACTAGCGGGAGTTACAATCACAGATACGCAGTATTTT
abundance: NA
v_gene: TRBV15
d_gene: TRBD2
j_gene: TRBJ2-3

CDR3aa: CASNYRDQPQHF
CDR3nt: TGTGCCAGCAACTACAGGGATCAGCCCCAGCATTTT
abundance: NA
v_gene: TRBV28
d_gene: NA
j_gene: TRBJ1-5

CDR3aa: CAWVGDFGRTYGYTF
CDR3nt: TGTGCCTGGGTGGGGGACTTTGGGAGGACCTATGGCTACACCTTC
abundance: once
v_gene: TRBV30
d_gene: NA
j_gene: TRBJ1-2

CDR3aa: CASSVTGYEQYF
CDR3nt: TGTGCCAGCAGTGTCACAGGGTACGAGCAGTACTTC
abundance: NA
v_gene: TRBV9
d_gene: NA
j_gene: TRBJ2-7

CDR3aa: CASSDRSNTEAFF
CDR3nt: TGTGCCAGCAGCGACAGATCCAACACTGAAGCTTTCTTT
abundance: NA
v_gene: TRBV6-2/TRBV6-3
d_gene: NA
j_gene: TRBJ1-1

CDR3aa: CASSLPDRGLYYEQFF
CDR3nt: TGCGCCAGCAGCTTGCCCGACAGGGGGCTGTATTATGAGCAGTTCTTC
abundance: NA
v_gene: TRBV5-1
d_gene: TRBD1
j_gene: TRBJ2-1

CDR3aa: CASSMLGGANQPQHF
CDR3nt: TGTGCCAGTAGTATGCTGGGGGGAGCCAATCAGCCCCAGCATTTT
abundance: few
v_gene: TRBV19
d_gene: NA
j_gene: TRBJ1-5